Sequencing of this T cell receptor beta chain was carried out in a study of regulatory T cells in long-lasting Graves disease. Time point given: persistent/refractory GD, antithyroid drugs over 5 years with positive TRAb. The TCR library was made from RNA extracted from PBMCs. From an endocrinology department in Xi'an, China, came the patients. EDTA tubes received 7.5 to 9 milliliters of drawn peripheral blood. Regarding the study as a whole: TCR diversity was lower in persistent Graves' patients than in newly diagnosed ones. Favored gene segments in persistent disease were TRBV28, TRBJ1-2 and TRBJ2-5.

Assembly of TCR beta libraries relied on iRepertoire HTBI primers together with Arm-PCR of CDR3 regions. TCRdb independently ran MiXCR on the multiplex PCR reads; one entry per CDR3 protein. Of a few hundred thousand distinct CDR3 sequences in the sample, 22% were seen once. V lost 9 bases, J lost 8 bases, and 13 bases lay in between. Germline CDR1 LNHDA, CDR2 SQIVND (reference sequence). CDR3 length: 12 amino acids. Comments on this clonotype: As yet, its antigen is unknown.

V is TRBV19 and J is TRBJ1-4, with D possibly being TRBD1 (5 bases). The source was peripheral blood mononuclear cells (PBMCs), collected when the disease was refractory, from a patient treated with antithyroid drugs. The sequence derives from a female donor with Graves disease. CDR3 loop: CASRDPGEKLFF. DNA of the CDR3: TGTGCCAGCCGGGACCCGGGGGAAAAACTGTTTTTT.